One and the same sample provided the 15 T cell receptor beta chains below, sequenced in a study of shared clonotypes between healthy human individuals. Some clones are missing from TCRdb's copy, which holds only in-frame ones; the method was immunoSEQ multiplex PCR. In the table there are some 2.3 million clones, over 85% of which are singletons. Sequencing was done on a sample of naive CD4+ T cells from PBMCs. Subset: CD45RA+ positively selected. Receptors originate from a man younger than 30 in good health. Some clones in this sample may be carry-over from other donors' samples.

The genes are TRBV6-5 and TRBJ1-1; TRBD1 might be the D (6 bases). Germline CDR1 is MNHEY and CDR2 is SVGAGI. Trimming took 4 bases from V and 11 from J, leaving 20 bases between them. The CDR3 is made up of 14 amino acids. The CDR3 DNA reads TGTGCCAGCAGTTCCATCGGGGGCGGTTTCAAGGCTTTCTTT. Its protein product is CASSSIGGGFKAFF.

The chain has TRBV28 and TRBJ1-5, with 8 bases lining up with TRBD1. In germline, CDR1 is MDHEN, CDR2 SYDVKM. V gave up 8 bases and J gave up 4 bases; unmatched junction bases: 22. CDR3 size: 19 residues. The CDR3 reads CASSNGAGGITSRNQPQHF. CDR3 DNA: TGTGCCAGCTCGAACGGGGCAGGGGGCATAACTTCCCGGAATCAGCCCCAGCATTTT.

This clone appeared a single time. The chain recombines TRBV7-8 with TRBJ2-7; 10 bases align to TRBD1. The junction had 3 bases not matched to a gene; V was cut back by 5 bases and J by 2 bases. The CDR3 sequence is 14 residues long. Germline V gives CDR1 SGHVS, CDR2 FQNEAQ. The DNA of the CDR3 is TGTGCCAGCAGCACGGACAGGGGGGCCTACGAGCAGTACTTC. This translates into CASSTDRGAYEQYF. Full variable domain (outside the CDR3, taken from reference TRBV7-8 and TRBJ2-7): GAGVSQSPRYKVAKRGQDVALRCDPISGHVSLFWYQQALGQGPEFLTYFQNEAQLDKSGLPSDRFFAERPEGSVSTLKIQRTQQEDSAVYLCASSTDRGAYEQYFGPGTRLTVT.

This chain uses TRBV2 with TRBJ2-7; D is ambiguous. Trimming stripped 7 bases from V and 3 bases from J, with 10 bases between. The CDR3 totals 12 residues. Germline-derived CDR1 and CDR2 are SNHLY and FYNNEI. The CDR3 reads CASTLKLYEQYF. The CDR3 DNA is TGTGCCAGCACCCTAAAACTCTACGAGCAGTACTTC.

This clone was picked up one time. The chain joins TRBV5-4 to TRBJ2-2, with D perhaps matching TRBD1 (6 bases). V was pared by 4 bases and J by 3 bases, with 22 bases between. Germline V gene sequence: CDR1 SGHNT, CDR2 YYREEE (reference sequence). The CDR3 is made up of 18 amino acids. CDR3 sequence reads: CASSITGTWDKYTGELFF. CDR3 nucleotides: TGTGCCAGCAGCATCACAGGGACCTGGGACAAGTACACCGGGGAGCTGTTTTTT. Full variable domain (outside the CDR3, taken from reference TRBV5-4 and TRBJ2-2): ETGVTQSPTHLIKTRGQQVTLRCSSQSGHNTVSWYQQALGQGPQFIFQYYREEENGRGNFPPRFSGLQFPNYSSELNVNALELDDSALYLCASSITGTWDKYTGELFFGEGSRLTVL.

The chain employs TRBV19 and TRBJ2-2; TRBD2 matches 13 bases. Germline CDR1 LNHDA, CDR2 SQIVND (reference sequence). The CDR3 is made up of 15 amino acids. J lost 11 bases, V lost 4 bases, and 7 bases had no gene match. The CDR3 sequence is CASSTWTSGSLELFF. CDR3 coding DNA: TGTGCCAGTAGTACCTGGACTAGCGGGAGCTTAGAGCTGTTTTTT.

The J gene is TRBJ2-7, the V gene TRBV6-1; no firm D call. This CDR3 region has 11 residues. Trimming cost V 6 bases and J 6 bases, with 9 bases left between them. CDR1 is MNHNS, CDR2 SASEGT, per germline. CDR3 nucleotides: TGTGCCAGCAGAAGGTTGGGCGAGCAGTACTTC. It codes for CASRRLGEQYF.

Note on this clone: This CDR3 is also generated by other DNA sequences in the sample. The chain employs TRBV5-1 and TRBJ2-7; the match to TRBD2 covers 9 bases. The CDR3 spans 15 residues. CDR1 and CDR2 (germline): SGHRS, YFSETQ. J was trimmed by 2 bases and V by 0 bases; bases with no gene match: 3. Here the CDR3 DNA reads TGCGCCAGCAGCTTGGAACCTAGCGGGGCCTACGAGCAGTACTTC. Its translation: CASSLEPSGAYEQYF.

The chain joins TRBV5-1 to TRBJ2-1; no definite D call. This CDR3 comprises 14 residues. Trimming pared 0 bases from V and 6 bases from J, leaving 10 bases between. The V gene's germline CDR1 is SGHRS and CDR2 YFSETQ. For the CDR3, the DNA is TGCGCCAGCAGCTTGGAGGACCGAGCCAATGAGCAGTTCTTC. Translated: CASSLEDRANEQFF. The whole variable domain, remainder taken from reference TRBV5-1 and TRBJ2-1, is KAGVTQTPRYLIKTRGQQVTLSCSPISGHRSVSWYQQTPGQGLQFLFEYFSETQRNKGNFPGRFSGRQFSNSRSEMNVSTLELGDSALYLCASSLEDRANEQFFGPGTRLTVL.

For this clone: A read error may produce the germline difference seen at one junction end. This CDR3 reads CASSSPLNAEAFF. In DNA form, the CDR3 reads TGTGCCAGCAGCTCTCCACTGAACGCTGAAGCTTTCTTT. The chain has TRBV28 and TRBJ1-1; D is unclear. This CDR3 is built from 13 residues. The germline CDR1 and CDR2 sequences are MDHEN and SYDVKM.

This clone was found once. The chain uses TRBV2 and TRBJ2-7; 7 nucleotides match TRBD1. V lost 6 bases, J lost 7 bases, and 12 bases stayed unmatched. This CDR3 has 14 residues. CDR1 is SNHLY, CDR2 FYNNEI, per germline. CDR3 residues: CASRDKGQTIEQYF. CDR3 nucleotide sequence: TGTGCCAGCAGGGACAAGGGACAGACTATAGAGCAGTACTTC.

The chain employs TRBV6-1 and TRBJ1-1; D remains ambiguous. Germline V CDR1 and CDR2: MNHNS, SASEGT. The CDR3 spans 14 residues. V lost 4 bases and J 0 bases, leaving 9 bases between the germline ends. The CDR3 DNA reads as TGTGCCAGCAGTGGAGACCTCCTGAACACTGAAGCTTTCTTT. Residues: CASSGDLLNTEAFF.

The chain links TRBV10-2 to TRBJ2-1; 8 nucleotides agree with TRBD2. The trim removed 7 bases at V and 3 bases at J, leaving 2 bases unmatched. The CDR3 has 13 residues. The germline CDR1 and CDR2 sequences are WSHSY and SAAADI. The CDR3 spells CASKLAVYNEQFF. For the CDR3, the DNA is TGCGCCAGCAAACTAGCGGTCTACAATGAGCAGTTCTTC.

The chain uses TRBV6-5 and TRBJ2-1; D is perhaps TRBD1 or TRBD2 (5 bases each). V lost 2 bases, J lost 9 bases, and 11 bases lay in between. Germline CDR1 MNHEY, CDR2 SVGAGI. The CDR3 consists of 13 residues. The CDR3 protein is CASSYPGTAEQFF. CDR3 nucleotide sequence: TGTGCCAGCAGTTACCCCGGGACCGCTGAGCAGTTCTTC.

This clone has a single count. V is TRBV7-2 and J is TRBJ2-5; D gene uncertain. Trimming shortened V by 1 base and J by 0 bases, and 12 bases separated the two germline ends. Per germline, CDR1 SGHTA and CDR2 FQGNSA. CDR3 length equals 16 residues. CDR3 sequence reads: CASSLGVSRNQETQYF. The CDR3 DNA is TGTGCCAGCAGCTTAGGGGTGTCGCGAAACCAAGAGACCCAGTACTTC.